This T cell receptor (beta chain) was recovered during a study of siplizumab effects on memory and regulatory T cells. Study findings and constraints: Relative to controls at about 28%, mappable alloreactive CD4+ clones exhibited a mean Treg-derived proportion of approximately 70% with siplizumab.

Worth noting for this clone: As yet, its antigen is unknown.

Each sample contributed around 10^5 TCR templates to the assay. The repertoire was sequenced with immunoSEQ multiplex PCR; TCRdb's copy has only in-frame clones and lacks some. The table has 90,000 to 120,000 clones, roughly 94% seen once. The sample was Tregs sorted from blood. This receptor was taken from a human donor in good health.

The CDR3 reads CASSLFATNEKLFF. DNA for the CDR3: TGTGCCAGCAGTTTATTTGCAACTAATGAAAAACTGTTTTTT. The chain couples TRBV27 to TRBJ1-4; D gene uncertain. The CDR3 consists of 14 residues. The V end was cut by 1 base, the J end by 0 bases, with 3 bases between. CDR1 and CDR2 from the germline V gene are MNHEY and SMNVEV (reference sequence).